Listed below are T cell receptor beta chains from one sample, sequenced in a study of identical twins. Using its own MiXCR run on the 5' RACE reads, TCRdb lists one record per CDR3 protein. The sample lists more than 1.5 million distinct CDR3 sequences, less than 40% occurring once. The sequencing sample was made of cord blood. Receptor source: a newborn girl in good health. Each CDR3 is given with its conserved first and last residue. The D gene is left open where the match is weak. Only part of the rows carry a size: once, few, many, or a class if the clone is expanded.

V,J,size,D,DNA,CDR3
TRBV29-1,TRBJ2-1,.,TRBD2,TGCAGCGCCGGGGCCATAGCGGGGTATTACAATGAGCAGTTCTTC,CSAGAIAGYYNEQFF
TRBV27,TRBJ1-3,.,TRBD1,TGTGCCAGCAGTCAGAAGACAGGGTCATTCGCTGGAAACACCATATATTTT,CASSQKTGSFAGNTIYF
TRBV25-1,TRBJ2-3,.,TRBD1,TGTGCCAGCAGTGACTTGGGGACAGAAGATGCGCAGTATTTT,CASSDLGTEDAQYF
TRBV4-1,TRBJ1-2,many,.,TGCGCCAGCAGCCAGGCGCAGATATCCCTCTATGGCTACACCTTC,CASSQAQISLYGYTF
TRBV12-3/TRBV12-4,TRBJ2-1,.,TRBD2,TGTGCCAGCAGGGAGCGGGGCTTATCCTACAATGAGCAGTTCTTC,CASRERGLSYNEQFF
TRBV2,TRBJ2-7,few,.,TGTGCCAGCATGGGCTACAATGAGCAGTACTTC,CASMGYNEQYF
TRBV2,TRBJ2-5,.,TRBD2,TGTGCCAGCAGGACTAGCGGGGGGGCGAAGACCCAGTACTTC,CASRTSGGAKTQYF
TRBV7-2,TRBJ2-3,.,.,TGTGCCAGCAGCCCAGAAGGGGCCACAGATACGCAGTATTTT,CASSPEGATDTQYF
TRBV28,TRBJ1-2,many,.,TGTGCCAGCAGTTTGGGCAGGGAGTTTGACGGCTACACCTTC,CASSLGREFDGYTF
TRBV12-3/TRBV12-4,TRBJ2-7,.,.,TGTGCCAGCAGTTTATCGTCGAGAGGGAACGAGCAGTACTTC,CASSLSSRGNEQYF
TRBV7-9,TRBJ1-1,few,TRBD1,TGTGCCAGCAGCTTAGCGGACAGGGGAGCGGGTGAAGCTTTCTTT,CASSLADRGAGEAFF
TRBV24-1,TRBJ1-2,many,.,TGTGCCACCAGTGATTATGCGCGAAGTGGCTACACCTTC,CATSDYARSGYTF
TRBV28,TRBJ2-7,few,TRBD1,TGTGCCAGCAGTTTATGGGGACAGGGGGCCTACGAGCAGTACTTC,CASSLWGQGAYEQYF
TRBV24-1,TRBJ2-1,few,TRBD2,TGTGCCACCAGTGATTTGCGTAGCGGGCTTAACAATGAGCAGTTCTTC,CATSDLRSGLNNEQFF
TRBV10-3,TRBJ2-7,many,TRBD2,TGTGCCATCGGGACTAGCGGCTACGAGCAGTACTTC,CAIGTSGYEQYF
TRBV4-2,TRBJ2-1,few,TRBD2,TGTGCCAGCAGCCAAGCCGGGACTAGATATGATCATGAGCAGTTCTTC,CASSQAGTRYDHEQFF
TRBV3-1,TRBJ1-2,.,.,TGTGCCAGCAGCCAAGCTGGGGCGACAGTCTATGGCTACACCTTC,CASSQAGATVYGYTF
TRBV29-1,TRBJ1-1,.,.,TGCAGCGACAAGACGAACACTGAAGCTTTCTTT,CSDKTNTEAFF
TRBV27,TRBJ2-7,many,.,TGTGCCAGCAGCTTGGGACGGAGCTCCTACGAGCAGTACTTC,CASSLGRSSYEQYF
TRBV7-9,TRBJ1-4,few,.,TGTGCCAGCAGCCCAGGGGCCGAGGAGGAAAAACTGTTTTTT,CASSPGAEEEKLFF
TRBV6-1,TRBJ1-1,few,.,TGTGCCAGCAGCGCAGGGGCCATGAACACTGAAGCTTTCTTT,CASSAGAMNTEAFF
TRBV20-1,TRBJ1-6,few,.,TGCAGTGCCTCGGACAGCTCCTATAATTCACCCCTCCACTTT,CSASDSSYNSPLHF
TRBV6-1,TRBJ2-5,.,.,TGTGCCACGAACCGGGGCCAAGAGACCCAGTACTTC,CATNRGQETQYF
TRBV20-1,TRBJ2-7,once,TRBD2,TGCAGTGCTAGAGCCGCGGGGACTAGCGGGACAAAGATCTACGAGCAGTACTTC,CSARAAGTSGTKIYEQYF
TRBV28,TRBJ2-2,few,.,TGTGCCAGCAGTTTAATCGACAGGAGGGCCGGGGAGCTGTTTTTT,CASSLIDRRAGELFF
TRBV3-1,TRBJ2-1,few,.,TGTGCCAGCAGCCAAGGTTCTCCCATGAGCTCCTACAATGAGCAGTTCTTC,CASSQGSPMSSYNEQFF
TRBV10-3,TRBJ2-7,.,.,TGTGCCATCAGTGACATGGCTACTGGCCCCGAGCAGTACTTC,CAISDMATGPEQYF
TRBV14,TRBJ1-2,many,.,TGTGCCAGCAGCCAATTTGTGGCCAGGGCTTTCCATGGCTACACCTTC,CASSQFVARAFHGYTF
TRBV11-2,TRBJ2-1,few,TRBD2,TGTGCCAGCAGCATTACTAGCGCCCGAAAGGGGTTCTTC,CASSITSARKGFF
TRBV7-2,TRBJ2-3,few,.,TGTGCCAGCAGCATACCCGCGGGCGGAACAGATACGCAGTATTTT,CASSIPAGGTDTQYF
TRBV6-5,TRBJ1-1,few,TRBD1,TGTGCCAGCAGGTCCCGGGACAGGGGGCTGAACACTGAAGCTTTCTTT,CASRSRDRGLNTEAFF
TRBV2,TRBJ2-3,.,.,TGTGCCAGCAAAATTGGGGGCAGGGCACACACAGATACGCAGTATTTT,CASKIGGRAHTDTQYF
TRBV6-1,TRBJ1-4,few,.,TGTGCCAGCAGTGAAAAGGGCGGTGAAAAACTGTTTTTT,CASSEKGGEKLFF
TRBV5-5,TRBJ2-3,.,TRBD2,TGTGCCAGCAGCCCGGCTCTAGCGGGAGCCCATCTCACAGATACGCAGTATTTT,CASSPALAGAHLTDTQYF
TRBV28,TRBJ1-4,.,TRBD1,TGTGCCAGCTCCACCCTGGACAGGGGGCGAGAAAAACTGTTTTTT,CASSTLDRGREKLFF